The T cell receptor (beta chain) under discussion was sequenced for a study of cytomegalovirus exposure and HLA in healthy donors. Study-level results: In vitro, a few CMV-associated chains proved specific for CMV antigens. Later analysis found that TCR beta chains associated with HLA were more clonally expanded than other, equally common chains.

On this clone itself: Its target is unknown.

The donors comprised healthy bone marrow donors. Germline V gene lookup returns CDR1 KGHSH and CDR2 LQKENI. Trimming removed 3 bases from V and 1 base from J; junction bases left unmatched: 12. This CDR3 contains 19 residues. A multiplex PCR was run with 60 Vbeta primers and 13 Jbeta primers. Sequencing used immunoSEQ multiplex PCR; TCRdb keeps in-frame clones, though not all of them. Among about 140,000 clones, 65% to 85% were seen once, and the ten largest hold about 2.2%. The V call is TRBV18, the J call TRBJ2-1; 10 nucleotides match TRBD2. This sequence originates from a man aged 50-60 years in good health and CMV-seronegative. What was sequenced was PBMCs. The CDR3 bases are TGTGCCAGCTCACCGATCAGCGGGGGGGCCTCACGGTCCTACAATGAGCAGTTCTTC. It encodes CASSPISGGASRSYNEQFF.